A selection of T cell receptor beta chains follows, all from one sample in a study of blood T cell repertoires in COVID-19. TCRdb keeps only in-frame clones here, not all; method: immunoSEQ multiplex PCR. The sample carries approximately 190,000 clones, about 86% recorded once. Sequenced input: peripheral blood. The origin of the receptors is a man aged 25 to 40 with active or convalescent COVID-19. CDR3s include the opening cysteine and the closing phenylalanine or tryptophan. The order of the fields is J gene, V gene, CDR3 protein.

>TRBJ2-5|TRBV24-1
CATSDFGGFETQYF
>TRBJ2-5|TRBV27
CASSTQGAPGPQETQYF
>TRBJ1-4|TRBV9
CASSSGQGPNEKLFF
>TRBJ2-3|TRBV19
CASTSRQGADTQYF
>TRBJ2-6|TRBV4-3
CASSLDISGANVLTF
>TRBJ2-1|TRBV7-3
CASSPLAGGKNEQFF
>TRBJ1-1|TRBV19
CASSIGTGLNTEAFF
>TRBJ2-5|TRBV9
CASSGGQGAGETQYF
>TRBJ2-3|TRBV28
CASSLRDSSTDTQYF
>TRBJ2-3|TRBV4-3
CASSQTSGITDTQYF
>TRBJ2-7|TRBV30
CAQGGLPNLEQYF
>TRBJ2-1|TRBV6-2/TRBV6-3
CASSYSPSGYNEQFF
>TRBJ1-1|TRBV6-5
CASRHRKNTEAFF
>TRBJ1-4|TRBV28
CASSQTSGSPHGKLFF
>TRBJ2-5|TRBV7-2
CASSLVSGTGETQYF
>TRBJ1-1|TRBV6-6
CASSITGGTEAFF
>TRBJ1-4|TRBV6-5
CASSSRGGTNEKLFF
>TRBJ2-2|TRBV25-1
CASSEGLLTGELFF
>TRBJ2-3|TRBV24-1
CATRRGAGDTQYF
>TRBJ2-3|TRBV6-4
CASSDSKVTGTDTQYF
>TRBJ2-2|TRBV11-2
CASSSNRDSTGELFF
>TRBJ2-5|TRBV2
CASSGLSLYQETQYF
>TRBJ2-2|TRBV5-1
CASRLDATGVNGELFF
>TRBJ1-1|TRBV12-5
CAKGTGVNTEAFF
>TRBJ1-2|TRBV27
CASSFGDRGNGYTF
>TRBJ1-2|TRBV5-1
CASSPSRGVGYTF
>TRBJ2-1|TRBV14
CASSSLAGSYNEQFF
>TRBJ1-1|TRBV4-1
CASSPGQGGTNTEAFF
>TRBJ1-2|TRBV18
CASSQPGQGAYGYTF
>TRBJ1-4|TRBV18
CASSPPSQGNEKLFF
>TRBJ2-7|TRBV5-5
CASSLGLAEAYEQYF
>TRBJ1-2|TRBV27
CASSSVVGEVFYGYTF
>TRBJ2-1|TRBV14
CASSQDSGGSYNEQFF
>TRBJ1-6|TRBV5-1
CASSLQGTEGTYNSPLHF
>TRBJ1-5|TRBV19
CASGPGNSNQPQHF
>TRBJ2-1|TRBV23-1
CASSQSGASGSGNEQFF
>TRBJ2-1|TRBV4-1
CASSQDLGLANEQFF
>TRBJ1-1|TRBV4-3
CASSQDAGEKNTEAFF
>TRBJ1-5|TRBV27
CASSSTPGQVNQPQHF
>TRBJ1-3|TRBV23-1
CASSQPTATSSGNTIYF
>TRBJ1-5|TRBV6-5
CASSLQGSGNQPQHF
>TRBJ2-5|TRBV21-1
CASSTIRGSMETQYF
>TRBJ2-5|TRBV6-6
CGSSGAEVTQYF
>TRBJ2-1|TRBV3-1/TRBV3-2
CASSQDLTGANEQFF
>TRBJ1-4|TRBV19
CASRGGVGEKLFF
>TRBJ1-1|TRBV28
CASSQGGGIMNTEAFF
>TRBJ2-2|TRBV7-2
CASSLFRSGDTGELFF
>TRBJ2-7|TRBV15
CATSRLPGTKAYEQYF
>TRBJ1-2|TRBV7-9
CASSYPGGSYGYTF
>TRBJ1-3|TRBV10-2
CASSATGDPGNTIYF
>TRBJ1-2|TRBV28
CASSLWTGDPVDYGYTF
>TRBJ2-5|TRBV11-2
CASSSPSSGGPQETQYF
>TRBJ1-5|TRBV3-1/TRBV3-2
CASSLGQGAFQPQHF